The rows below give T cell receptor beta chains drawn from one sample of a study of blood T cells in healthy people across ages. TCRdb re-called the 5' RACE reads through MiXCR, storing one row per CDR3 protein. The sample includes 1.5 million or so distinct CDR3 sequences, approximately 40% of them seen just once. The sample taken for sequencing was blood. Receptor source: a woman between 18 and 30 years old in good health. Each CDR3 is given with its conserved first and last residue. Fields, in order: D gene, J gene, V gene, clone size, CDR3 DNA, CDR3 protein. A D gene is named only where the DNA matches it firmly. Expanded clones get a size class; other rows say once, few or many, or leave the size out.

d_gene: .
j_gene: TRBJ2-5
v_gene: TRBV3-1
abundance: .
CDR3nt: TGTGCCAGCAGCCATCACGGGGGCGAAGAGACCCAGTACTTC
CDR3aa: CASSHHGGEETQYF

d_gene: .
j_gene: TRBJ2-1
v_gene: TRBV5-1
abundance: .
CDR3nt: TGCGCCAGCAGCTTCAGGGTGCTGAGCTCCTACAATGAGCAGTTCTTC
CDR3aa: CASSFRVLSSYNEQFF

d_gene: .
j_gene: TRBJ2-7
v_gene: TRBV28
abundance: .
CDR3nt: TGTGCCAGCAGTTGCCGGACGGCGAGCTCCTACGAGCAGTACTTC
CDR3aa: CASSCRTASSYEQYF

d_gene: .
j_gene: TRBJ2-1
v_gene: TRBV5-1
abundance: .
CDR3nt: TGCGCCAGCAGCTTGGGGGAGGCTCTCAATGAGCAGTTCTTC
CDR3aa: CASSLGEALNEQFF

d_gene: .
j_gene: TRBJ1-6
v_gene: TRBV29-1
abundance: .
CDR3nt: TGCAGCGTTGAAGGGGGTTCCGCGGGGTCACCCCTCCACTTT
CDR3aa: CSVEGGSAGSPLHF

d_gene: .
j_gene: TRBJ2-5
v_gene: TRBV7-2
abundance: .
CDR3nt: TGTGCCAGCAGCTACACCGGGACCGAAGGGACCCAGTACTTC
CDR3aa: CASSYTGTEGTQYF

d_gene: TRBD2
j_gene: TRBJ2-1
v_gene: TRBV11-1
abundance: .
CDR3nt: TGTGCCAGCAGCTTAGAGGGAGTGGTAGCGGGGTTCAATGAGCAGTTCTTC
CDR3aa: CASSLEGVVAGFNEQFF

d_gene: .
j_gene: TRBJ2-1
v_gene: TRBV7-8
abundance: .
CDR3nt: TGTGCCTCCAAGGCGGGTCGGCTCTCCTACAATGAGCAGTTCTTC
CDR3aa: CASKAGRLSYNEQFF

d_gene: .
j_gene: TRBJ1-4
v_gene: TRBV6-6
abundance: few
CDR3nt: TGTGCCAGCAGTCGAAGGGGTTCGGCAACTAATGAAAAACTGTTTTTT
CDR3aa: CASSRRGSATNEKLFF

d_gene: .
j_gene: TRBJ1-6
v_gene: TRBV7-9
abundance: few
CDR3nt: TGTGCCAGCAGCTTAGTCGGGGGGGAAGGTTCCCTCCACTTT
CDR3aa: CASSLVGGEGSLHF

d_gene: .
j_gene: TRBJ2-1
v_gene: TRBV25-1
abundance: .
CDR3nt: TGTGCCAGCAGTGATGGGGCGGACATCAACAATGAGCAGTTCTTC
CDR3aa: CASSDGADINNEQFF

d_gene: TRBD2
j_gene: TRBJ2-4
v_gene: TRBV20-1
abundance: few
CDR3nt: TGCAGTGCAACGACTAGCGGGGAACTAGCCAAAAACATTCAGTACTTC
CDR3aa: CSATTSGELAKNIQYF

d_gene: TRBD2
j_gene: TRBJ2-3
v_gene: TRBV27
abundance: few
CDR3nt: TGTGCCAGCAGTCCCATCCGACTAGCGGTTCCCAATACGCAGTATTTT
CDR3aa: CASSPIRLAVPNTQYF

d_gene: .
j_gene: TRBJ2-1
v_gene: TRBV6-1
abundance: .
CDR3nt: TGTGCCAGCGTGAGATCCGGGACTTACAATGAGCAGTTCTTC
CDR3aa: CASVRSGTYNEQFF

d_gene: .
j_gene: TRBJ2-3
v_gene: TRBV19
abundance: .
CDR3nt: TGTGCCACCGGCAGGGTCCCCACAGATACGCAGTATTTT
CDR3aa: CATGRVPTDTQYF

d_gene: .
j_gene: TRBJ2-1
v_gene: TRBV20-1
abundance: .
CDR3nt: TGCAGTGCCAGCGGACAATCGAGATACAATGAGCAGTTCTTC
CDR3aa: CSASGQSRYNEQFF

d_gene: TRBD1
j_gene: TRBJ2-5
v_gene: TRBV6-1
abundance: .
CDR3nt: TGTGCCAGCAGTGAAGTGGGGACAGGGGCATTCCAGGAGCAGTACTTC
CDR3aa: CASSEVGTGAFQEQYF

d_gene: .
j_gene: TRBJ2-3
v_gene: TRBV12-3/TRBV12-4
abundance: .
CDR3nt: TGTGCCGGCAGTTTTGCCCCCAGCACAGATACGCAGTATTTT
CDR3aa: CAGSFAPSTDTQYF

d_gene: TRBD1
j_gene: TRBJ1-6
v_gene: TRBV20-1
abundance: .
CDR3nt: TGCAGTGCTAGAGTCGTCAGGGGGAATTCACCCCTCCACTTT
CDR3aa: CSARVVRGNSPLHF

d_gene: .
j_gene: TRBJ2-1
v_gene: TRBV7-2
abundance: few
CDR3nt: TGTGCCAGCAGCTTACCCGGTAAGAATGAGCAGTTCTTC
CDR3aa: CASSLPGKNEQFF

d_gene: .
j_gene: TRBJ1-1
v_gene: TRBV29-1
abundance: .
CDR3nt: TGCAGCGTTGTCATAGGGGTCAGTGAAGCTTTCTTT
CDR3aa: CSVVIGVSEAFF

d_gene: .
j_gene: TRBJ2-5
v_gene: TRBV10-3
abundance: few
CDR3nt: TGTGCCATCACCCGGGCCCCGGGGGAGACCCAGTACTTC
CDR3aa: CAITRAPGETQYF

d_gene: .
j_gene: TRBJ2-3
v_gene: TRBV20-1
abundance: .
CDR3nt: TGCAGTGCTAGAGTGAAGACCGGGGCGCAGTATTTT
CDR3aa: CSARVKTGAQYF

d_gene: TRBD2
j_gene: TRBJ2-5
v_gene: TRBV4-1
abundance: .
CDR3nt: TGCGCCAGCAGCCAGGCTAGCGGGGGACAAGAGACCCAGTACTTC
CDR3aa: CASSQASGGQETQYF

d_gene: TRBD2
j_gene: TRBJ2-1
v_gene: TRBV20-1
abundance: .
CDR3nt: TGCAGTGCTCCCCTAGCGGGAGGGCCGTATGAGCAGTTCTTC
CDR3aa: CSAPLAGGPYEQFF

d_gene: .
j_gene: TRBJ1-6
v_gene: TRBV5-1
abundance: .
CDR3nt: TGCGCCAGCAGCTTCGATGGCGCGGACAGATATCCCCCCCTCCACTTT
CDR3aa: CASSFDGADRYPPLHF

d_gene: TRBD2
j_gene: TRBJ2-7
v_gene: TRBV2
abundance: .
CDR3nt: TGTGCCAGCAGTGAAAGTTTAGATTCGTGGGGACTAGCGGCGTACAATGAGCAGTACTTC
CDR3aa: CASSESLDSWGLAAYNEQYF

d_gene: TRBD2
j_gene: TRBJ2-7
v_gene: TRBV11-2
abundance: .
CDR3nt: TGTGCCAGCAGCTCTACTAGCGGGAGGCCAACCGCCGAGCAGTACTTC
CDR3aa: CASSSTSGRPTAEQYF

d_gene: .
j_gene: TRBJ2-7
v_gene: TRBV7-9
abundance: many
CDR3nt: TGTGCCAGCAGTTCGGACAGCTCCTACGAGCAGTACTTC
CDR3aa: CASSSDSSYEQYF

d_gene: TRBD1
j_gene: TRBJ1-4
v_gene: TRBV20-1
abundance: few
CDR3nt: TGCAGTGCTAGAGATCCGACAGGGAGGGGGGAAAAACTGTTTTTT
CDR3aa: CSARDPTGRGEKLFF

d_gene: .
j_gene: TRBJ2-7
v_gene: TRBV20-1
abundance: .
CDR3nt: TGCAGTGCTGCGGGGCAAGCGTGGGGGGCCTTATACGAGCAGTACTTC
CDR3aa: CSAAGQAWGALYEQYF

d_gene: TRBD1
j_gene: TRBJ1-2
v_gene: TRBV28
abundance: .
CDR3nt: TGTGCCAGCAGTTCTCAAACAGGGGAAGTTGGCTACACCTTC
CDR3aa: CASSSQTGEVGYTF

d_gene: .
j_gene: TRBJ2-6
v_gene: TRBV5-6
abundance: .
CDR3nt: TGTGCCAGCAGCAGTGTGAGTTCCGGCTTACCCCCTGGGGCCAACGTCCTGACTTTC
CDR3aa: CASSSVSSGLPPGANVLTF

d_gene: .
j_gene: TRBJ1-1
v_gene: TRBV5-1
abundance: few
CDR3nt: TGCGCCAGCGCCGAGGAGGCGCCTGGGACTGAAGCTTTCTTT
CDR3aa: CASAEEAPGTEAFF

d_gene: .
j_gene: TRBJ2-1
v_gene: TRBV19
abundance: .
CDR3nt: TGTGCCAGTAGGATAGTGGGCGCCTACAATGAGCAGTTCTTC
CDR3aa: CASRIVGAYNEQFF

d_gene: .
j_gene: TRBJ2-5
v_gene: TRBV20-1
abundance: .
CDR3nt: TGCAGTGCCCCCGGGGGTGGTCTTCAAGAGACCCAGTACTTC
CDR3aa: CSAPGGGLQETQYF

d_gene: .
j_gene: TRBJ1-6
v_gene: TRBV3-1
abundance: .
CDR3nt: TGTGCCAGCAGCCAAGGAGCTAATTCACCCCTCCACTTT
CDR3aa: CASSQGANSPLHF

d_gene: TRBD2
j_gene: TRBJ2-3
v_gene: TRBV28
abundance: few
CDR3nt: TGTGCCAGCAGCACCGGGAGGGGGGTGGACCACGAAGAGACGCAGTATTTT
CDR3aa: CASSTGRGVDHEETQYF

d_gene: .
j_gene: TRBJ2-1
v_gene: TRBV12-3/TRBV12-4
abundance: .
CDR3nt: TGTGCCAGCAGTGCCTTGGGGGGGCAGTTCTTC
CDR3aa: CASSALGGQFF

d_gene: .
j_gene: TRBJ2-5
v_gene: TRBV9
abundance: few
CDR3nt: TGTGCCAGCAGCGTTATGGGCGGGAACCAAGAGACCCAGTACTTC
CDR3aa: CASSVMGGNQETQYF

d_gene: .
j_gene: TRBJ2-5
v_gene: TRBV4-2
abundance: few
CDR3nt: TGTGCCAGCAGCCAAGATGGGAATAGAGGGGAGACCCAGTACTTC
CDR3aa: CASSQDGNRGETQYF

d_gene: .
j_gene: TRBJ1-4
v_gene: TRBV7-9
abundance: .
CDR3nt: TGTGCCAGCAGCTCTCTAGGGCAGACTAATGAAAAACTGTTTTTT
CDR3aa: CASSSLGQTNEKLFF

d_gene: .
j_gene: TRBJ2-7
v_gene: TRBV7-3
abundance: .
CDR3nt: TGTGCCAGCAGCTTCTCTTCGGAGCCTGCCTACGAGCAGTACTTC
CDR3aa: CASSFSSEPAYEQYF

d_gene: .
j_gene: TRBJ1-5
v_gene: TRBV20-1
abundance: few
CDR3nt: TGCAGTGGCGGTTATAGCAATCAGCCCCAGCATTTT
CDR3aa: CSGGYSNQPQHF